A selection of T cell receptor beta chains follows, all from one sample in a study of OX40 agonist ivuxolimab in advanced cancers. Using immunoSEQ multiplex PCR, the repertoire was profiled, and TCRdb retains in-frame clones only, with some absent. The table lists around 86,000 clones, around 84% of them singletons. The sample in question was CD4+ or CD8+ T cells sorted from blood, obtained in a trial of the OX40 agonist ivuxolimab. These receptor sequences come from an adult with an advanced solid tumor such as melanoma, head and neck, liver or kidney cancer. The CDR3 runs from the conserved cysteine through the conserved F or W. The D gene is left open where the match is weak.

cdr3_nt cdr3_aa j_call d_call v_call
TGTGCCTGGAGTGTACCAGGAGCTCGTAACTATGGCTACACCTTC CAWSVPGARNYGYTF TRBJ1-2 - TRBV30
TGTGCCAGCAGCGTAGATCAGGGAAACACCGGGGAGCTGTTTTTT CASSVDQGNTGELFF TRBJ2-2 - TRBV9
TGTGCCAGCAGTAAGGGCCCCACAGATACGCAGTATTTT CASSKGPTDTQYF TRBJ2-3 - TRBV9
TGTGCCAGCAGCTTAAACCCCGGAGTAGGGGGCTACACCTTC CASSLNPGVGGYTF TRBJ1-2 - TRBV7-2
TGTGCCAGCAGTGAAGGGCCAGCCGCAACTAATGAAAAACTGTTTTTT CASSEGPAATNEKLFF TRBJ1-4 - TRBV25-1
TGTGCCAGCAGCTATTACTACAACAATGAGCAGTTCTTC CASSYYYNNEQFF TRBJ2-1 - TRBV7-3
TGCGCCAGCAGTTCCTCAGAGTTAGGGGCCAACGTCCTGACTTTC CASSSSELGANVLTF TRBJ2-6 - TRBV10-2
TGTGCCAGCAGCGTAGGGACTAGCGGGGGGAAAAACAATGAGCAGTTCTTC CASSVGTSGGKNNEQFF TRBJ2-1 TRBD2 TRBV9
TGTGCCAGCAGTCCCCCACAAGGCTATGGCTACACCTTC CASSPPQGYGYTF TRBJ1-2 - TRBV28
TGTGCCAGCAGTGACGATGGCCAGGACCTCGCGAACACCGGGGAGCTGTTTTTT CASSDDGQDLANTGELFF TRBJ2-2 - TRBV6-4
TGCGCCAGCAGCCAAGGTCTATTTATTACCCGGGCCCGGGCTAACTATGGCTACACCTTC CASSQGLFITRARANYGYTF TRBJ1-2 - TRBV4-1